The 11 T cell receptor beta chains below all came from one sample that was sequenced in a study of cytomegalovirus exposure and HLA in healthy donors. Use of 60 Vbeta and 13 Jbeta primers characterized the PCR. Assay: immunoSEQ multiplex PCR; the TCRdb copy retains only in-frame clones and omits some. The sample yields 150,000 to 200,000 clones, about 85% seen once. Sequencing input: PBMCs. Receptors originate from a man aged 50 to 60 in good health and CMV-seropositive.

V usage is TRBV11-2 and J usage is TRBJ1-4; D is unclear. CDR3 size: 15 residues. V dropped 5 bases and J dropped 0 bases, with 10 bases sitting between them. In germline, CDR1 is SGHAT, CDR2 FQNNGV. In nucleotides, the CDR3 is TGTGCCAGCAGCAGATACAGAGCAACTAATGAAAAACTGTTTTTT. The encoded protein is CASSRYRATNEKLFF.

This clone was seen only once. This chain joins TRBV7-2 and TRBJ2-3, with 7 bases lining up with TRBD1. The V gene's germline CDR1 is SGHTA and CDR2 FQGNSA. CDR3 size: 16 residues. J lost 6 bases, V lost 0 bases, and 9 bases had no gene match. The CDR3 DNA is TGTGCCAGCAGCTTAGCCGGACAGGCTTTGGTGGATACGCAGTATTTT. Translating it yields CASSLAGQALVDTQYF.

The V and J genes are TRBV14 and TRBJ2-3, with 7 bases aligning to TRBD2. Trimming took 0 bases from V and 1 from J; bases not matched to a gene: 7. The CDR3 runs to 17 residues. Germline lookup yields CDR1 SGHDN and CDR2 FVKESK. The CDR3 DNA follows: TGTGCCAGCAGCCAAGATCGTCAGCGGGGAGGCACAGATACGCAGTATTTT. Translating gives CASSQDRQRGGTDTQYF.

The sample holds one count of this clone. This chain connects TRBV6-5 to TRBJ2-1; 13 nucleotides match TRBD2. V trimming: 8 bases; J trimming: 8 bases; junction bases outside the gene matches: 6. Germline assignment: CDR1 MNHEY and CDR2 SVGAGI. This CDR3 has 14 amino acids. The CDR3 is CASQTSGRLDEQFF. The DNA of the CDR3 is TGTGCCAGCCAGACTAGCGGGAGGTTGGATGAGCAGTTCTTC.

The chain recombines TRBV5-6 with TRBJ2-7; 11 bases agree with TRBD1. CDR1 is SGHDT, CDR2 YYEEEE, per germline. The CDR3 length is 14 residues. V shed 1 base and J 4 bases; nucleotides not matched to a gene: 1. The CDR3 loop reads CASSLWDRGYEQYF. In DNA form, the CDR3 reads TGTGCCAGCAGCTTGTGGGACAGGGGGTACGAGCAGTACTTC.

The chain uses TRBV5-5 and TRBJ2-1, with 7 positions matching TRBD1. The CDR3 has 15 residues. Germline V gene lookup returns CDR1 SGHKS and CDR2 YYEKEE (reference sequence). The J segment lost 6 bases and the V segment lost 3 bases, leaving 9 bases of the junction unmatched. CDR3 nucleotides: TGTGCCAGCAGCTGGGTGGGGACAGACCTCAATGAGCAGTTCTTC. Its translation is CASSWVGTDLNEQFF.

This clone was observed once. The J gene is TRBJ1-1, the V gene TRBV7-2; TRBD1 might be the D (5 bases). CDR1 is SGHTA, CDR2 FQGNSA, per germline. Trimming stripped 5 bases from V and 10 bases from J, with 23 bases between. The CDR3 consists of 15 residues. The CDR3 loop reads CASSTTFRVAGTAFF. The CDR3 nucleotides are TGTGCCAGCAGCACGACCTTCAGGGTCGCCGGAACAGCTTTCTTT.

This clone showed up just a few times. The chain carries TRBV18 and TRBJ2-3; tentatively, D is TRBD1 (5 bases). This CDR3 contains 14 residues. The germline CDR1 and CDR2 sequences are KGHSH and LQKENI. Deletions cut 4 bases from V and 2 bases from J, with 10 bases between. CDR3 DNA sequence: TGTGCCAGCTCACGAAACAGGCTCACAGATACGCAGTATTTT. Its translation: CASSRNRLTDTQYF.

This clone showed up just a few times. The chain couples TRBV7-9 to TRBJ2-1, with TRBD2 matching over 12 bases. The germline V gene encodes CDR1 SEHNR and CDR2 FQNEAQ (reference sequence). The CDR3 runs 14 residues. V lost 5 bases, J lost 9 bases, and 5 bases stayed unmatched. Here the CDR3 reads CASSPLAGGVEQFF. CDR3 coding DNA: TGTGCCAGCAGCCCCCTAGCGGGAGGGGTTGAGCAGTTCTTC.

This chain joins TRBV6-6 and TRBJ1-4, with D possibly being TRBD1 (5 bases). Trimming removed 6 bases at V and 14 bases at J, with 16 bases between. This CDR3 has 12 residues. In germline, CDR1 is MNHNY, CDR2 SVGAGI (reference sequence). The CDR3 DNA sequence: TGTGCCAGCAGCTGGGACTGCTGTTTGCTGTTTTTT. Its protein is CASSWDCCLLFF.

This clone was seen only once. The chain recombines TRBV7-8 with TRBJ2-3, with D maybe TRBD2 (6 bases). The V and J ends lost 4 bases and 1 base respectively, with 15 bases between them. The CDR3 length is 16 residues. The germline V gene has CDR1 SGHVS and CDR2 FQNEAQ. CDR3 sequence reads: CASSSRTKSGTDTQYF. The CDR3 bases are TGTGCCAGCAGCTCCCGGACTAAATCTGGCACAGATACGCAGTATTTT.